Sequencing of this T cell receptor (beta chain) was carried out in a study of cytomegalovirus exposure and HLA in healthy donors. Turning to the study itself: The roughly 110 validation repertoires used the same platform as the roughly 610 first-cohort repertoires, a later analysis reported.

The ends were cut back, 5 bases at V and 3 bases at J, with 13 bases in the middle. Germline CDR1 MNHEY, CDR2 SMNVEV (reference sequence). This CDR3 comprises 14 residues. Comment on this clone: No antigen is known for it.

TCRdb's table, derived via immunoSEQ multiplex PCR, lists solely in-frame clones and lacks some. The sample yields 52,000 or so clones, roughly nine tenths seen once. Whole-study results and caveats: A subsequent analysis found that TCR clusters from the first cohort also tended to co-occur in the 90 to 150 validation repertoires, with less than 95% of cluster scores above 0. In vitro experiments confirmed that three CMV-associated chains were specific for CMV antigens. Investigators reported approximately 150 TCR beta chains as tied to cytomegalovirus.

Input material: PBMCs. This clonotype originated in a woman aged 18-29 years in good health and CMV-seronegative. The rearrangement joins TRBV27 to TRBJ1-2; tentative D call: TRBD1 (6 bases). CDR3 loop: CASSTTGFDYGYTF. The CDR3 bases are TGTGCCAGCAGTACAACAGGGTTTGACTATGGCTACACCTTC.